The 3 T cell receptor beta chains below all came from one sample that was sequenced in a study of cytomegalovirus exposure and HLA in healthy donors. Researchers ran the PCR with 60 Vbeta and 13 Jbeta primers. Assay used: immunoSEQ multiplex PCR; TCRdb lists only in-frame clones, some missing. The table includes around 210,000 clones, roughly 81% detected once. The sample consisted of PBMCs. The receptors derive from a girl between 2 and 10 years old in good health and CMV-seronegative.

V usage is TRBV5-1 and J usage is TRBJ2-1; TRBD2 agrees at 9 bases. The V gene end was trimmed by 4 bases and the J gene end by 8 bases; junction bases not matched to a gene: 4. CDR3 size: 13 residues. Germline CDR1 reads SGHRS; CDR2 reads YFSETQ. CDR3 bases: TGCGCCAGCAGCGTAAGGACTAGCGATGAGCAGTTCTTC. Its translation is CASSVRTSDEQFF.

The CDR3 coding sequence is TGCAGTGCTAGAGAATCGGAAAAACTGTTTTTT. Encoded protein: CSARESEKLFF. The chain employs TRBV20-1 and TRBJ1-4; D not certain. V lost 0 bases to trimming and J lost 8 bases, with 4 bases between them. The germline V gene has CDR1 DFQATT and CDR2 SNEGSKA (reference sequence). The CDR3 length is 11 residues.

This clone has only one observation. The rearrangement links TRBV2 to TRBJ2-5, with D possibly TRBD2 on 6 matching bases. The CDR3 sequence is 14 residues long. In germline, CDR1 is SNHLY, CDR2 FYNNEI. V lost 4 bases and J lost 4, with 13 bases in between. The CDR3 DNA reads TGTGCCAGCAGTGCAACGTACGGGGGAGAGACCCAGTACTTC. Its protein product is CASSATYGGETQYF.